The 25 T cell receptor beta chains given below trace back to one sample, sequenced in a study of T cells after yellow fever vaccination. TCRdb passed the 5' RACE reads through MiXCR, listing each CDR3 protein once. The repertoire includes fewer than 350,000 distinct CDR3 sequences, around 4.3% of them detected once, and approximately 19% sits in the top ten. The sample here was PBMCs, taken 15 days after the yellow fever booster vaccination. These receptors were obtained from a man in his late teens or twenties who received the YFV17D yellow fever vaccine.

Ten or more counts support this clonotype. This chain joins TRBV5-1 and TRBJ2-1; no reliable D call. Germline V lookup: CDR1 SGHRS, CDR2 YFSETQ. This CDR3 is built from 12 residues. Trimming removed 1 base at V and 5 bases at J, with 4 bases between. The CDR3 DNA reads TGCGCCAGCAGCTTGACAAACAATGAGCAGTTCTTC. Encoded protein: CASSLTNNEQFF.

The gene calls are TRBV7-2 and TRBJ1-6; D call uncertain. Germline V CDR1 and CDR2: SGHTA, FQGNSA. The length of the CDR3 is 13 residues. The V gene lost 4 bases and the J gene lost 10 bases, with 11 bases spanning the gap. The CDR3 reads CASSSLPRSPLHF. The DNA for the CDR3 is TGTGCCAGCAGCTCATTGCCCCGGTCACCCCTCCACTTT.

This sequence joins TRBV24-1 and TRBJ1-1, with D perhaps TRBD1 (5 bases). Per the germline V gene, CDR1 is KGHDR and CDR2 is SFDVKD. The V and J ends lost 6 bases and 11 bases respectively, with 18 bases between them. This CDR3 is built from 13 residues. CDR3 sequence (DNA): TGTGCCACCAGTTCGACAGATCCCGCCGTTGCTTTCTTT. Translation: CATSSTDPAVAFF.

The sample holds a few counts of this clonotype. This chain uses TRBV5-4 with TRBJ2-6; 7 bases agree with TRBD1. The CDR3 totals 16 residues. Germline CDR1 reads SGHNT; CDR2 reads YYREEE (reference sequence). V lost 4 bases to trimming and J lost 4 bases; unmatched junction nucleotides: 8. Here the CDR3 DNA reads TGTGCCAGCAGCCTGACAGGGTTGACCGGGGCCAACGTCCTGACTTTC. Residues: CASSLTGLTGANVLTF.

This clonotype was found many times. J is TRBJ2-2 and V is TRBV28, with a possible D match to TRBD1 (6 bases). From germline, CDR1 is MDHEN and CDR2 SYDVKM. The CDR3 loop spans 14 amino acids. The CDR3 bases are TGTGCGTCATGGATGGGGGCCGTCTACGGGGAGCTGTTTTTT. Protein sequence: CASWMGAVYGELFF.

This chain uses TRBV30 with TRBJ2-5; a possible D gene is TRBD1 (5 bases). This CDR3 comprises 15 residues. CDR1 is GTSNPN and CDR2 is SVGIG in the germline V gene (reference sequence). The germline V and J ends were trimmed by 2 bases and 2 bases, with 15 bases remaining between them. The CDR3 region is CAWSLGVLGQETQYF. CDR3 nucleotides: TGTGCCTGGAGTTTAGGGGTTTTGGGGCAAGAGACCCAGTACTTC.

This clonotype was seen ten or more times. The chain combines TRBV7-9 with TRBJ1-1; TRBD1 matches at 7 bases. The CDR3 has 19 residues. V lost 7 bases to trimming and J lost 5 bases; unmatched junction nucleotides: 25. Germline V CDR1 and CDR2: SEHNR, FQNEAQ (reference sequence). The CDR3 here is CASTRLSTGSFLVGTEAFF. CDR3 sequence (DNA): TGTGCCAGCACTCGTTTGTCGACAGGGAGCTTTTTAGTGGGTACTGAAGCTTTCTTT.

There are many counts of this clonotype. This chain uses TRBV5-1 with TRBJ2-3; 13 nucleotides match TRBD2. The junction had 4 bases not matched to a gene; V was cut back by 4 bases and J by 2 bases. CDR1 and CDR2 (germline): SGHRS, YFSETQ. The length of the CDR3 is 16 residues. In DNA form, the CDR3 reads TGCGCCAGCAGCCCGGGACTAGCGGGGAACACAGATACGCAGTATTTT. As protein: CASSPGLAGNTDTQYF.

The table lists this clonotype with many counts. The V call is TRBV10-3, the J call TRBJ2-7, with TRBD2 as a possible D gene (5 bases). The germline V gene encodes CDR1 ENHRY and CDR2 SYGVKD. The V end was cut by 6 bases, the J end by 2 bases, with 8 bases between. The CDR3 loop spans 12 amino acids. The CDR3 loop is CAISEAAYEQYV. In DNA, the CDR3 is TGTGCCATCAGCGAAGCGGCCTACGAGCAGTACGTC.

The chain couples TRBV25-1 to TRBJ2-1; D gene ambiguous. Germline CDR1 MGHDK, CDR2 SYGVNS. The V end was cut by 2 bases, the J end by 8 bases, with 13 bases between. This CDR3 is 14 amino acids long. The chain's CDR3 is CASSETRLGDEQFF. The CDR3 nucleotides read TGTGCCAGCAGTGAAACCAGGCTTGGGGATGAGCAGTTCTTC.

At least ten counts were recorded for this clonotype. V is TRBV28 and J is TRBJ2-5; 7 bases fit TRBD2. The trim removed 2 bases at V and 4 bases at J, leaving 4 bases unmatched. The germline gives CDR1 MDHEN, CDR2 SYDVKM. The CDR3 is 14 residues long. Here the CDR3 reads CASSLRGVAETQYF. As DNA, the CDR3 is TGTGCCAGCAGTTTACGGGGGGTAGCAGAGACCCAGTACTTC.

This clonotype has a count of ten or more. This sequence joins TRBV5-4 and TRBJ2-4; 8 bases fit TRBD1. Trimming at V came to 4 bases and at J to 0 bases, leaving 9 bases not matched to a gene. The CDR3 loop spans 17 amino acids. Germline CDR1 SGHNT, CDR2 YYREEE (reference sequence). The CDR3 protein is CASSDRTGTIAKNIQYF. The CDR3, as DNA: TGTGCCAGCAGCGACAGGACAGGGACCATAGCCAAAAACATTCAGTACTTC.

This clonotype turned up a few times. The genes are TRBV4-3 and TRBJ1-6; D not certain. This CDR3 region has 14 residues. Trimming took 2 bases from V and 9 from J, leaving 11 bases between them. In germline, CDR1 is LGHNA, CDR2 YSLEER. The CDR3 loop reads CASSQSWWSSPLHF. The CDR3 nucleotides are TGCGCCAGCAGCCAATCCTGGTGGAGTTCACCCCTCCACTTT.

This clonotype came up a few times. This rearrangement joins TRBV11-2 to TRBJ2-7; D not certain. Trimming left V 4 bases short and J 3 bases short, with 10 bases between. Germline assignment: CDR1 SGHAT and CDR2 FQNNGV. CDR3 length: 13 residues. CDR3 nucleotide sequence: TGTGCCAGCAGCTCCTTCCCGGGCTACGAGCAGTACGTC. It encodes CASSSFPGYEQYV.

This clonotype was picked up many times. The chain links TRBV7-9 to TRBJ2-3; TRBD1 matches at 8 bases. CDR3 length: 14 amino acids. Germline lookup yields CDR1 SEHNR and CDR2 FQNEAQ (reference sequence). V trimming: 6 bases; J trimming: 2 bases; junction bases outside the gene matches: 4. The CDR3 reads CASRWDRSTDTQYF. The CDR3 DNA reads TGTGCCAGCAGATGGGACAGGTCCACAGATACGCAGTATTTT. Drawing the rest from reference TRBV7-9 and TRBJ2-3, the complete variable domain is DTGVSQNPRHKITKRGQNVTFRCDPISEHNRLYWYRQTLGQGPEFLTYFQNEAQLEKSRLLSDRFSAERPKGSFSTLEIQRTEQGDSAMYLCASRWDRSTDTQYFGPGTRLTVL.

This clonotype has ten or more counts. This chain links TRBV10-2 with TRBJ2-7, with D tentatively TRBD1 (5 bases). Germline loops: CDR1 WSHSY, CDR2 SAAADI. V was clipped by 6 bases and J by 4 bases, with 19 bases between them. The CDR3 covers 15 residues. This CDR3 is CASSVHGLRGYEQYF. In DNA, the CDR3 is TGCGCCAGCAGCGTCCATGGGCTTAGGGGATACGAGCAGTACTTC.

At least ten counts were recorded for this clonotype. V is TRBV2 and J is TRBJ2-3, with 9 nucleotides matching TRBD2. This CDR3 is built from 16 residues. The germline V gene encodes CDR1 SNHLY and CDR2 FYNNEI. Trimming at V came to 5 bases and at J to 5 bases, leaving 11 bases not matched to a gene. The CDR3: CASSTPGRGGRDTQYF. Here the CDR3 DNA reads TGTGCCAGCAGTACCCCGGGGCGGGGGGGAAGAGATACGCAGTATTTT.

This clonotype showed up just a few times. V usage is TRBV4-1 and J usage is TRBJ1-2; 7 bases align to TRBD1. CDR1 is MGHRA and CDR2 is YSYEKL in the germline V gene. V gave up 1 base and J gave up 4 bases; unmatched junction bases: 15. The CDR3 is made up of 18 amino acids. CDR3 sequence: CASSQVEGRDSQGYGYTF. The CDR3 DNA follows: TGCGCCAGCAGCCAAGTCGAGGGCCGGGACAGCCAGGGCTATGGCTACACCTTC.

The chain uses TRBV12-3 or TRBV12-4 and TRBJ1-5, with D perhaps matching TRBD1 (6 bases). Trimming stripped 7 bases from V and 1 base from J, with 14 bases between. This CDR3 has 15 residues. The CDR3 DNA reads TGTGCCAGCAATCTCGGGACACCGAGCAATCAGCCCCAGCATTTT. Translated, it gives CASNLGTPSNQPQHF.

The table lists this clonotype with a few counts. This chain joins TRBV19 and TRBJ1-1; D might be TRBD1 (5 bases). Germline values: CDR1 LNHDA, CDR2 SQIVND (reference sequence). Deletions cut 5 bases from V and 5 bases from J, with 15 bases between. This CDR3 has 14 amino acids. CDR3 region: CASSWQGEGTEAFF. DNA of the CDR3: TGTGCCAGTAGTTGGCAGGGTGAAGGAACTGAAGCTTTCTTT.

There are a few counts of this clonotype. The genes are TRBV12-3 or TRBV12-4 and TRBJ2-5; unclear D gene. Trimming stripped 3 bases from V and 5 bases from J, with 13 bases between. This CDR3 spans 14 amino acids. As DNA, the CDR3 is TGTGCCAGCAGTTTTTGGGCCTTGAGGGAGACCCAGTACTTC. Protein: CASSFWALRETQYF.

This clonotype has at least ten counts. This chain uses TRBV28 with TRBJ2-5; D call uncertain. Per the germline V gene, CDR1 is MDHEN and CDR2 is SYDVKM. Between the trimmed V and J ends, which lost 8 bases and 1 base, there was a span of 8 bases. The CDR3 has 12 residues. The CDR3 is CASPGGQETQYF. The CDR3, as DNA: TGTGCCAGCCCTGGCGGCCAAGAGACCCAGTACTTC. Full variable domain (outside the CDR3, taken from reference TRBV28 and TRBJ2-5): DVKVTQSSRYLVKRTGEKVFLECVQDMDHENMFWYRQDPGLGLRLIYFSYDVKMKEKGDIPEGYSVSREKKERFSLILESASTNQTSMYLCASPGGQETQYFGPGTRLLVL.

In its sample, this clonotype was seen a few times. The chain recombines TRBV4-3 with TRBJ2-7, with D unresolved. Germline CDR1 is LGHNA and CDR2 is YSLEER. V was trimmed by 2 bases and J by 5 bases, leaving 10 bases between them. The CDR3 has 13 residues. CDR3 amino acids: CASSQFQQNEQYF. The CDR3 bases are TGCGCCAGCAGCCAATTTCAGCAAAACGAGCAGTACTTC.

This clonotype appeared a few times. J is TRBJ2-1 and V is TRBV12-3 or TRBV12-4; possibly TRBD1 for D (5 bases). V lost 6 bases, J lost 4 bases, and 16 bases lay in between. There are 15 residues in the CDR3. The DNA of the CDR3 is TGTGCCAGCAGCCCGGACATCACTAATTACAATGAGCAGTTCTTC. This sequence encodes CASSPDITNYNEQFF.

This chain uses TRBV20-1 with TRBJ1-5; no reliable D call. The V gene's germline CDR1 is DFQATT and CDR2 SNEGSKA (reference sequence). The CDR3 has 14 amino acids. V shed 4 bases and J shed 7 bases, with 17 bases lying between them. CDR3 residues: CSATGRLQNQPQHF. CDR3 nucleotide sequence: TGCAGTGCTACCGGGCGGTTGCAAAACCAGCCCCAGCATTTT.